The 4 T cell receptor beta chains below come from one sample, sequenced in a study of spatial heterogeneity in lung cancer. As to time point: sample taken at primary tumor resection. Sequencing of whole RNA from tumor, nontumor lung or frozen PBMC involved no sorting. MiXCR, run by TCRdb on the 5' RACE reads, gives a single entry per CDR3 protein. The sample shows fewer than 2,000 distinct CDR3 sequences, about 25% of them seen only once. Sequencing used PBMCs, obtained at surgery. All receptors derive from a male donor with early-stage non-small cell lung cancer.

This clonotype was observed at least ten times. CDR3 region: CASSLAQETQYF. The DNA for the CDR3 is TGCGCCAGCAGCTTAGCGCAAGAGACCCAGTACTTC. The chain combines TRBV5-1 with TRBJ2-5; D remains ambiguous. Germline V CDR1 and CDR2: SGHRS, YFSETQ. V dropped 2 bases and J dropped 2 bases, with 4 bases sitting between them. The CDR3 runs 12 residues.

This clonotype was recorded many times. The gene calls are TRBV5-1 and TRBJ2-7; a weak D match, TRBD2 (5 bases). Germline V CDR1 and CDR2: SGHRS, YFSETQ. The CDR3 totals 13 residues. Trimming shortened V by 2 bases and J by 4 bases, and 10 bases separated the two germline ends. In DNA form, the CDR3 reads TGCGCCAGCAGCTTAACTCCGGGGTACGAGCAGTACTTC. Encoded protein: CASSLTPGYEQYF.

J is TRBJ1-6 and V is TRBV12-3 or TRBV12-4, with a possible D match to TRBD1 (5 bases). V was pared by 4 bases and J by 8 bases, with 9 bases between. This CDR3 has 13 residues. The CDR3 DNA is TGTGCCAGCAGTTCTACAGGAGATTCACCCCTCCACTTT. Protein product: CASSSTGDSPLHF.

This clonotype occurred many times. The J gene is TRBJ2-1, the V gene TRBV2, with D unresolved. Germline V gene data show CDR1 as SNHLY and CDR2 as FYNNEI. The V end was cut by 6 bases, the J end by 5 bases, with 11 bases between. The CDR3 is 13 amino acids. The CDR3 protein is CASRHDSNNEQFF. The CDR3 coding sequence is TGTGCCAGCAGACATGATTCTAACAATGAGCAGTTCTTC.